The 21 T cell receptor beta chains below were found in one sample sequenced in a study of beta chain features in type 1 diabetes. All of the isolated RNA was reverse transcribed, so expressed TCRB transcripts were sequenced. The assay was immunoSEQ multiplex PCR, and TCRdb's table has in-frame clones only and misses some. The sample carries 130,000 to 150,000 clones, over 9.5% recorded once. The sample comprised naive CD4+ T cells from blood. The receptors stem from a man aged 18 to 29 in good health.

CDR3 loop: CASSLQGTNYGYTF. CDR3 DNA sequence: TGTGCCAGCAGCCTACAGGGGACTAACTATGGCTACACCTTC. This sequence joins TRBV7-2 and TRBJ1-2; TRBD1 matches at 7 bases. V gave up 5 bases and J gave up 0 bases; unmatched junction bases: 3. CDR3 size: 14 residues. Germline V lookup: CDR1 SGHTA, CDR2 FQGNSA.

This chain connects TRBV7-9 to TRBJ2-7; tentative D call: TRBD2 (5 bases). The germline V and J ends were trimmed by 1 base and 6 bases, with 16 bases remaining between them. The CDR3 is made up of 15 amino acids. Per germline, CDR1 SEHNR and CDR2 FQNEAQ (reference sequence). The CDR3 is CASSLGGRVYGEQYF. The CDR3 DNA reads as TGTGCCAGCAGCTTAGGTGGGAGAGTTTATGGCGAGCAGTACTTC.

In its sample, this clone was seen a few times. The rearrangement joins TRBV7-2 to TRBJ2-3; TRBD2 matches 9 bases. Germline values: CDR1 SGHTA, CDR2 FQGNSA. Unmatched junction bases numbered 11, after V lost 6 bases and J lost 4 bases. The CDR3 has 16 amino acids. CDR3 sequence (DNA): TGTGCCAGCAGATTTCTTCTAGCGGGGTCCCCAGATACGCAGTATTTT. Translating gives CASRFLLAGSPDTQYF.

A few counts support this clone. The chain couples TRBV10-3 to TRBJ2-3; possible D gene TRBD2, 7 bases. CDR1 and CDR2 from the germline V gene are ENHRY and SYGVKD. Trimming shortened V by 10 bases and J by 1 base, and 18 bases separated the two germline ends. CDR3 length: 15 amino acids. The CDR3 DNA sequence: TGTGCCAGCCAGAGGGGGGGGCAAGGCACAGATACGCAGTATTTT. Encoded protein: CASQRGGQGTDTQYF.

This sequence joins TRBV2 and TRBJ1-2; D remains unclear. Germline lookup yields CDR1 SNHLY and CDR2 FYNNEI. There are 11 residues in the CDR3. Trimming took off 7 bases at V and 2 bases at J, with 5 bases between the two ends. The CDR3 loop is CASTENYGYTF. DNA for the CDR3: TGTGCCAGCACGGAGAACTATGGCTACACCTTC.

V and J are TRBV7-2 and TRBJ2-1; D is perhaps TRBD2 (7 bases). Trimming stripped 1 base from V and 5 bases from J, with 12 bases between. The V gene's germline CDR1 is SGHTA and CDR2 FQGNSA. CDR3 length: 15 residues. CDR3 region: CASSLVGGLDNEQFF. The DNA of the CDR3 is TGTGCCAGCAGCTTAGTCGGGGGGCTTGACAATGAGCAGTTCTTC.

The table lists this clone with a few counts. The CDR3 loop is CASSLTGANEKLFF. For the CDR3, the DNA is TGTGCCAGCAGCCTCACAGGGGCTAATGAAAAACTGTTTTTT. The V call is TRBV11-2, the J call TRBJ1-4; 7 nucleotides line up with TRBD1. The germline V gene encodes CDR1 SGHAT and CDR2 FQNNGV. Trimming cost V 5 bases and J 3 bases; bases outside gene matches: 3. The CDR3 covers 14 residues.

J is TRBJ2-1 and V is TRBV6-5, with unresolved D. This CDR3 region has 14 residues. V lost 7 bases, J lost 6 bases, and 16 bases lay in between. Per the germline V gene, CDR1 is MNHEY and CDR2 is SVGAGI. CDR3 sequence: CASTPGLLSNEQFF. The CDR3 DNA reads TGTGCCAGCACTCCGGGTCTTTTGTCCAATGAGCAGTTCTTC.

The chain has TRBV19 and TRBJ2-7; 7 bases match TRBD1. Per germline, CDR1 LNHDA and CDR2 SQIVND (reference sequence). With V trimmed by 5 bases and J by 0 bases, 4 bases remained unmatched. The length of the CDR3 is 14 residues. CDR3 in amino acids: CASSLQGISYEQYF. Here the CDR3 DNA reads TGTGCCAGTAGTCTACAGGGGATCTCCTACGAGCAGTACTTC.

The rearrangement uses TRBV4-1 and TRBJ2-3; TRBD2 matches at 8 bases. This CDR3 has 17 amino acids. The trim removed 3 bases at V and 2 bases at J, leaving 10 bases unmatched. Germline V gene lookup returns CDR1 MGHRA and CDR2 YSYEKL. For the CDR3, the DNA is TGCGCCAGCAGCCAGGATCGGGGGGGGGACCTCACAGATACGCAGTATTTT. Translation gives CASSQDRGGDLTDTQYF.

This sequence joins TRBV4-2 and TRBJ2-3, with 9 nucleotides matching TRBD2. The germline CDR1 and CDR2 sequences are LGHNA and YNFKEQ. Trimming took 1 base from V and 2 from J; bases not matched to a gene: 7. The CDR3 totals 17 residues. Here the CDR3 DNA reads TGTGCCAGCAGCCAAGGGGTGCGCGGGGGGGCCACAGATACGCAGTATTTT. Encoded protein: CASSQGVRGGATDTQYF.

This clone was counted a few times. The gene calls are TRBV28 and TRBJ1-2, with D unclear. The CDR3 sequence is 12 residues long. CDR1 is MDHEN, CDR2 SYDVKM, per germline. Trimming stripped 6 bases from V and 7 bases from J, with 12 bases between. CDR3 sequence: CASRDSFSGYTF. As DNA, the CDR3 is TGTGCCAGCAGGGACTCTTTCAGTGGCTACACCTTC.

The rearrangement links TRBV5-1 to TRBJ2-7, with D tentatively TRBD1 (6 bases). V was cut by 2 bases and J by 3 bases, with 12 bases left in between. This CDR3 has 14 residues. Germline V gene lookup returns CDR1 SGHRS and CDR2 YFSETQ. CDR3 loop: CASSFMQGGYEQYF. Written as DNA, the CDR3 is TGCGCCAGCAGCTTCATGCAAGGGGGCTACGAGCAGTACTTC.

This clone was seen only a few times. J is TRBJ2-1 and V is TRBV6-5; a possible D gene is TRBD1 (6 bases). CDR3 size: 13 residues. V was pared by 6 bases and J by 7 bases, with 13 bases between. Germline CDR1 reads MNHEY; CDR2 reads SVGAGI. This chain's CDR3 is CASSVPGQNEQFF. The CDR3 nucleotides read TGTGCCAGCAGCGTACCGGGACAAAATGAGCAGTTCTTC.

This sequence joins TRBV4-1 and TRBJ1-1; the match to TRBD1 covers 8 bases. Trimming took 3 bases from V and 4 from J; bases not matched to a gene: 7. The germline V gene has CDR1 MGHRA and CDR2 YSYEKL. The CDR3 spans 15 residues. The CDR3 spells CASSQPWGQATEAFF. The CDR3 nucleotides are TGCGCCAGCAGCCAGCCCTGGGGACAGGCCACTGAAGCTTTCTTT.

The chain uses TRBV18 and TRBJ2-1; 7 bases align to TRBD2. The CDR3 is made up of 14 amino acids. CDR1 is KGHSH and CDR2 is LQKENI in the germline V gene. The trim removed 5 bases at V and 6 bases at J, leaving 7 bases unmatched. The CDR3 loop is CASSSRTSLNEQFF. In DNA, the CDR3 is TGTGCCAGCTCATCCCGGACTAGTCTCAATGAGCAGTTCTTC. Together with reference TRBV18 and TRBJ2-1, the CDR3 gives the full variable domain: NAGVMQNPRHLVRRRGQEARLRCSPMKGHSHVYWYRQLPEEGLKFMVYLQKENIIDESGMPKERFSAEFPKEGPSILRIQQVVRGDSAAYFCASSSRTSLNEQFFGPGTRLTVL.

V usage is TRBV4-1 and J usage is TRBJ2-1; 8 nucleotides agree with TRBD1. The germline gives CDR1 MGHRA, CDR2 YSYEKL. The J segment lost 6 bases and the V segment lost 1 base, leaving 2 bases of the junction unmatched. CDR3 size: 14 residues. CDR3 sequence (DNA): TGCGCCAGCAGCCAAGTTGACAGGGGCAATGAGCAGTTCTTC. This translates into CASSQVDRGNEQFF.

The chain couples TRBV5-1 to TRBJ1-4, with a possible D match to TRBD1 (6 bases). V shed 5 bases and J shed 6 bases, with 14 bases lying between them. CDR3 length equals 14 residues. Per the germline V gene, CDR1 is SGHRS and CDR2 is YFSETQ. CDR3 loop: CASRNDRSDEKLFF. In DNA, the CDR3 is TGCGCCAGCAGAAACGACAGGAGTGATGAAAAACTGTTTTTT. The full variable domain, rest sourced from reference TRBV5-1 and TRBJ1-4, is KAGVTQTPRYLIKTRGQQVTLSCSPISGHRSVSWYQQTPGQGLQFLFEYFSETQRNKGNFPGRFSGRQFSNSRSEMNVSTLELGDSALYLCASRNDRSDEKLFFGSGTQLSVL.

This clone has just a few counts. The chain links TRBV18 to TRBJ2-7, with D unclear. The germline CDR1 and CDR2 sequences are KGHSH and LQKENI. V lost 6 bases and J lost 1, with 10 bases in between. This CDR3 region has 13 residues. CDR3 residues: CASSFSESYEQYF. CDR3 nucleotides: TGTGCCAGCTCCTTTTCCGAGTCCTACGAGCAGTACTTC.

This clone was observed a few times. The chain couples TRBV5-1 to TRBJ2-7; D call uncertain. V dropped 4 bases and J dropped 2 bases, with 16 bases sitting between them. Germline V gives CDR1 SGHRS, CDR2 YFSETQ. The CDR3 is made up of 15 amino acids. CDR3 amino acids: CASSDQQSSTYEQYF. The CDR3 DNA reads TGCGCCAGCAGCGATCAACAGAGCAGTACCTACGAGCAGTACTTC. The variable domain in full, completed from reference TRBV5-1 and TRBJ2-7, reads KAGVTQTPRYLIKTRGQQVTLSCSPISGHRSVSWYQQTPGQGLQFLFEYFSETQRNKGNFPGRFSGRQFSNSRSEMNVSTLELGDSALYLCASSDQQSSTYEQYFGPGTRLTVT.

This chain uses TRBV5-1 with TRBJ2-7; 12 nucleotides match TRBD1. The CDR3 runs 15 residues. V was pared by 6 bases and J by 5 bases, with 9 bases of the junction left unmatched. CDR1 SGHRS and CDR2 YFSETQ come from the germline V gene. CDR3 region: CASNLWGTGGDEQYF. The CDR3 region has the DNA TGCGCCAGCAACCTCTGGGGGACAGGGGGCGACGAGCAGTACTTC. The full variable domain, with the rest looked up from reference TRBV5-1 and TRBJ2-7, is KAGVTQTPRYLIKTRGQQVTLSCSPISGHRSVSWYQQTPGQGLQFLFEYFSETQRNKGNFPGRFSGRQFSNSRSEMNVSTLELGDSALYLCASNLWGTGGDEQYFGPGTRLTVT.